Listed here is a single TCR beta chain. The data are from a study of PD-L1 blockade in urothelial cancer. The wider study: Patients had received 0 to 3 prior chemotherapy regimens.

Germline values: CDR1 SGHKS, CDR2 YYEKEE (reference sequence). V lost 0 bases, J lost 3 bases, and 7 bases stayed unmatched. The CDR3 extends over 16 amino acids. Patients presented with locally advanced or metastatic urothelial carcinoma. Sequencing was performed with immunoSEQ multiplex PCR; in TCRdb, only in-frame clones are kept and a portion is missing. The sample yields some 40,000 clones, 80% to 95% seen once. The sample here was PBMCs, taken around atezolizumab (anti-PD-L1) treatment. The source is a man aged 70 or older with urothelial cancer. The chain links TRBV5-5 to TRBJ2-7; TRBD1 agrees at 9 bases. The DNA of the CDR3 is TGTGCCAGCAGCTTGGGGGACAGGGAACGTCTCTACGAGCAGTACTTC. Protein: CASSLGDRERLYEQYF.